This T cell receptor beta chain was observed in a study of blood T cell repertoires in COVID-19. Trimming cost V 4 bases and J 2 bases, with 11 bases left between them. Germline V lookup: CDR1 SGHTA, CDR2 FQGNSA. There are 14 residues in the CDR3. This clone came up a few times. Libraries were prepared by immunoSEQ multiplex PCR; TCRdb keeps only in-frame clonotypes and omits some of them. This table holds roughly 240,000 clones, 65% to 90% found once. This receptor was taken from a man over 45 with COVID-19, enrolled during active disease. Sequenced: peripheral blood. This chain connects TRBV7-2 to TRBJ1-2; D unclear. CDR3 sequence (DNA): TGTGCCAGCAGCTACGACACCTTAAACTATGGCTACACCTTC. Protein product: CASSYDTLNYGYTF.